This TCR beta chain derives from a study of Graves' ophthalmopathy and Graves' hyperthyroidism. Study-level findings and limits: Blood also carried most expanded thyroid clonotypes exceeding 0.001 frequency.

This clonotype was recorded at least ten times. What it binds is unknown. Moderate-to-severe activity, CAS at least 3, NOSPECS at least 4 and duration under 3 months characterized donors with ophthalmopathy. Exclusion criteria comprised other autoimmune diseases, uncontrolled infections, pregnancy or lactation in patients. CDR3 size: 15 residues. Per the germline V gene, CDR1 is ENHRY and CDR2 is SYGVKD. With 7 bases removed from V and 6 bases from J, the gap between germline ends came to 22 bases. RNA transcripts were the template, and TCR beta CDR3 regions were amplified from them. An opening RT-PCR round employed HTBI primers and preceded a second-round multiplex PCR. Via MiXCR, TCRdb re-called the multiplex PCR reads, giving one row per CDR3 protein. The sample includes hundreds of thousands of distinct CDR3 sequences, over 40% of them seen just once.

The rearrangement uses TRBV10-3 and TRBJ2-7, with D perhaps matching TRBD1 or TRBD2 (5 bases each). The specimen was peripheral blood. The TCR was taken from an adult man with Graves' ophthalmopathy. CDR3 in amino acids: CAIIGWSGSSLEQYF. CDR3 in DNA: TGTGCCATCATTGGTTGGTCAGGGAGTTCTCTCGAGCAGTACTTC.